The rows below give T cell receptor beta chains drawn from one sample of a study of T-cell reconstitution after alpha-beta-depleted transplantation in children. TCRdb independently ran MiXCR on the PCR reads; one entry per CDR3 protein. The table includes some 300,000 distinct CDR3 sequences, roughly a tenth detected once. Sequences were derived from PBMCs, sampled before TCRalphabeta/CD19-depleted stem cell transplant. Receptor source: a boy less than two years old with acute myeloid leukemia, due to receive a stem cell transplant. Both conserved end residues are part of each CDR3. Each record gives: J gene, clone size, D gene, V gene, CDR3 DNA, CDR3 protein. A D gene is named only where the DNA matches it firmly. Size values are once, few and many counts, or a class for expanded clones, and some rows have none.

TRBJ2-7 many NA TRBV5-1 TGCGCCAGCAGCTCAAACAGGGGAGGCTACGAGCAGTACTTC CASSSNRGGYEQYF
TRBJ2-2 many NA TRBV3-1 TGTGCCAGCAGCCAGGGGCCGCATTTCACCGGGGAGCTGTTTTTT CASSQGPHFTGELFF
TRBJ2-1 many TRBD1 TRBV7-8 TGTGCCAGCAGCCCAGACAGGGGGCGCAACCATGAGCAGTTCTTC CASSPDRGRNHEQFF
TRBJ2-7 NA TRBD2 TRBV20-1 TGCAGTGGGGTCACAAGAGCGGGAGATAGCGAGCAGTACTTC CSGVTRAGDSEQYF
TRBJ2-5 many TRBD2 TRBV24-1 TGTGCCACCAGTGATTTGACTAGCGGGAGTACGGAGACCCAGTACTTC CATSDLTSGSTETQYF
TRBJ2-7 many NA TRBV27 TGTGCCACCCGATCCGTCGGCTACGAGCAGTACTTC CATRSVGYEQYF
TRBJ1-1 NA NA TRBV14 TGTGCCAGCAGCCAAGGAACGTACACTGAAGCTTTCTTT CASSQGTYTEAFF
TRBJ2-1 many NA TRBV7-6 TGTGCCAGCAGCTTAGCGTATGGCGATGAGCAGTTCTTC CASSLAYGDEQFF
TRBJ2-1 NA NA TRBV5-1 TGCGCCAGCAGCTTGGAAGTGGGGGGGCCGAATGAGCAGTTCTTC CASSLEVGGPNEQFF
TRBJ2-1 NA NA TRBV5-6 TGTGCCAGCAGCTTGGCCGAGCGGCGTGAGCAGTTCTTC CASSLAERREQFF
TRBJ2-3 many NA TRBV4-2 TGTGCCAGCAGCCAGGCGCGAGATACGCAGTATTTT CASSQARDTQYF
TRBJ2-7 many TRBD1 TRBV11-2 TGTGCCAGCAGCGGTCCCGGGACAGGGTCAGGAGAGCAGTACTTC CASSGPGTGSGEQYF
TRBJ2-4 many NA TRBV5-1 TGCGCCAGCAGCTTGGAGACCAAAAACATTCAGTACTTC CASSLETKNIQYF
TRBJ2-7 many TRBD1 TRBV7-8 TGTGCCAGCAGGCCCCGGACAGGCGCCTACGAGCAGTACTTC CASRPRTGAYEQYF
TRBJ2-5 many NA TRBV9 TGTGCCAGCAGCGTAGCTTCGGACGGCCAAGAGACCCAGTACTTC CASSVASDGQETQYF
TRBJ2-6 few NA TRBV9 TGTGCCAGCAGCGTAGGCCACTCTGGGGCCAACGTCCTGACTTTC CASSVGHSGANVLTF
TRBJ1-4 NA NA TRBV28 TGTGCCACATCGCCAGGGGAGGGAGATGAAAAACTGTTTTTT CATSPGEGDEKLFF
TRBJ2-3 many TRBD2 TRBV3-1 TGTGCCAGCAGCCAAGAAAGGGGGACTAGATTCACAGATACGCAGTATTTT CASSQERGTRFTDTQYF
TRBJ2-3 many NA TRBV7-2 TGTGCCAGCCTAGAAGATACGCAGTATTTT CASLEDTQYF
TRBJ1-6 many NA TRBV28 TGTGCCAGCAGTCCGTCACGTCCGGCCAGCTCCTATAATTCACCCCTCCACTTT CASSPSRPASSYNSPLHF
TRBJ2-5 many NA TRBV20-1 TGCAGTGCTAGGGGATGGAGGGGGCGTGCGTTCCAAGAGACCCAGTACTTC CSARGWRGRAFQETQYF
TRBJ2-1 many TRBD2 TRBV3-1 TGTGCCAGCAGCCAAGATAGCGGGGCTACCTACAATGAGCAGTTCTTC CASSQDSGATYNEQFF
TRBJ1-5 many NA TRBV21-1 TGTGCCAGCAGCAGGGACACCACGGTGACGAAACCATTTAGCAATCAGCCCCAGCATTTT CASSRDTTVTKPFSNQPQHF
TRBJ2-2 many NA TRBV29-1 TGCAGCGTTGAAGATGACAGCTACACCGGGGAGCTGTTTTTT CSVEDDSYTGELFF
TRBJ1-2 many TRBD1 TRBV24-1 TGTGCCACCAGTGATATTCGGACAGGAAACTATGGCTACACCTTC CATSDIRTGNYGYTF
TRBJ1-2 many TRBD1 TRBV10-3 TGTGCCATCAGTGGAGCACAGGGGGCGAGGGGCTACACCTTC CAISGAQGARGYTF
TRBJ2-7 NA TRBD1 TRBV7-2 TGTGCCAGCAGCTTGACGGACAGGGCTTCCTACGAGCAGTACTTC CASSLTDRASYEQYF
TRBJ2-7 many NA TRBV28 TGTGCCAGCAGTCGGGACGCCTACGAGCAGTACTTC CASSRDAYEQYF
TRBJ1-5 few TRBD1 TRBV19 TGTGCCAGTAGTACAATACTGGGACAGGGGTATCAGCCCCAGCATTTT CASSTILGQGYQPQHF
TRBJ2-3 NA TRBD1 TRBV28 TGTGCCAGCAGCTCCTTTCACAGGGGGGGCACAGATACGCAGTATTTT CASSSFHRGGTDTQYF
TRBJ2-1 many TRBD1 TRBV7-7 TGTGCCAGCAGCTTAGGGGACAGGGACAATGAGCAGTTCTTC CASSLGDRDNEQFF
TRBJ2-5 many TRBD1 TRBV29-1 TGCAGCGTTGAAGCCCGGGACAGGGAGGAGACCCAGTACTTC CSVEARDREETQYF
TRBJ2-4 many NA TRBV7-9 TGTGCCAGCAGCTCGCGGTGGGGAGAAAACATTCAGTACTTC CASSSRWGENIQYF
TRBJ1-2 NA NA TRBV29-1 TGCAGCGTTGATAGGGGACTGTCCTATGGCTACACCTTC CSVDRGLSYGYTF
TRBJ2-1 many TRBD1 TRBV12-3/TRBV12-4 TGTGCCAGCAGTCCAAATACCGAGGGACAGGGAAAATTGCATGAGCAGTTCTTC CASSPNTEGQGKLHEQFF
TRBJ2-7 NA TRBD1 TRBV20-1 TGCAGTGCTACCCCGAACCCCGGGACAGGAGTGCAGCAGTACTTC CSATPNPGTGVQQYF
TRBJ1-2 NA NA TRBV12-3/TRBV12-4 TGTGCCAGCATTGAGGGGAATGAAGATGGCTACACCTTC CASIEGNEDGYTF
TRBJ2-1 many TRBD2 TRBV7-8 TGTGCCAGCAGCTTAGTATTCTACGGACTAGCGGGGGTTAATGAGCAGTTCTTC CASSLVFYGLAGVNEQFF